The rows below give T cell receptor beta chains drawn from one sample of a study of vaccination and CD4 T cells after COVID-19. TCRdb re-called the PCR reads through MiXCR, storing one row per CDR3 protein. The profile shows more than 15,000 distinct CDR3 sequences, about half of them singletons. Antigen specificity for these receptors is unknown. Source: CD4+ T cells from blood, cultured in vitro, taken about 7 months after SARS-CoV-2 vaccination. The origin of the receptors is a human donor who had recovered from COVID-19. CDR3s include the opening cysteine and the closing phenylalanine or tryptophan. D genes are given only for firm matches. Part of the rows lack a size; the others show once, few, many or a class for expanded clones.

.,TRBJ2-1,.,TRBV7-3,TGTGCCAGCAGCGTTTTACCGGGCGCCTACAATGAGCAGTTCTTC,CASSVLPGAYNEQFF
.,TRBJ2-1,TRBD1,TRBV20-1,TGCAGTGGACAGGGATCCTACAATGAGCAGTTCTTC,CSGQGSYNEQFF
few,TRBJ1-2,TRBD1,TRBV20-1,TGCAGTGCTAGAGATGGACAGGGGTTTGGTGGCTACACCTTC,CSARDGQGFGGYTF
.,TRBJ2-5,TRBD2,TRBV6-1,TGTGCCAGCAGCCCTAGCGGGGGCACAAGTTTTTCCCAGTACTTC,CASSPSGGTSFSQYF
.,TRBJ2-7,TRBD2,TRBV19,TGTGCCAGTAGTATCGGTTTGGGGGGGTACTCCTACGAGCAGTACTTC,CASSIGLGGYSYEQYF
few,TRBJ2-1,TRBD2,TRBV6-5,TGTGCCAGCAGTTACTTCCCCGGACTAGCGGGAGGGTACAATGAGCAGTTCTTC,CASSYFPGLAGGYNEQFF
.,TRBJ1-2,.,TRBV2,TGTGCCAGCAGTGTTATAGGGAACTATGGCTACACCTTC,CASSVIGNYGYTF
.,TRBJ2-3,.,TRBV11-2,TGTGCCAGCAGCTTTGGGGGGAGGACAGATACGCAGTATTTT,CASSFGGRTDTQYF
.,TRBJ2-3,.,TRBV6-1,TGTGCCAGCATCCCCAGCGGCACAGATACGCAGTATTTT,CASIPSGTDTQYF
.,TRBJ1-5,.,TRBV27,TGTGCCAGCAGATCTACCAAGGGGTGGGATCAGCCCCAGCATTTT,CASRSTKGWDQPQHF
.,TRBJ2-1,TRBD2,TRBV6-4,TGTGCCAGCAGCTTCATCGGCGGGGGTACGGTGCAGTTCTTC,CASSFIGGGTVQFF
.,TRBJ2-2,.,TRBV27,TGTGCCAGCAGATTTTCTAGGAACACCGGGGAGCTGTTTTTT,CASRFSRNTGELFF
medium-sized,TRBJ2-1,.,TRBV10-3,TGTGCCATCCGAGGGTACAATGAGCAGTTCTTC,CAIRGYNEQFF
.,TRBJ1-1,TRBD1,TRBV27,TGTGCCAGCAGATGGGACAGCAGGTTGAACACTGAAGCTTTCTTT,CASRWDSRLNTEAFF
.,TRBJ2-1,.,TRBV20-1,TGCAGTGCTAGAGATGGGCGTTGGGGGGCTCGTTACAATGAGCAGTTCTTC,CSARDGRWGARYNEQFF
few,TRBJ2-1,.,TRBV29-1,TGCAGCGTTGATCCTGGCAATGAGCAGTTCTTC,CSVDPGNEQFF
.,TRBJ2-7,TRBD2,TRBV5-1,TGCGCCAGCAGCTTGTCTAGCGGGAGGGCCGGGGAGCAGTACTTC,CASSLSSGRAGEQYF
.,TRBJ2-5,.,TRBV7-7,TGTGCTAGCAGCCCATCCGGGGAGACCCAGTACTTC,CASSPSGETQYF
.,TRBJ2-7,.,TRBV20-1,TGCAGTGCTAGAGATCGGGTTCGGGGCTATTCCTACGAGCAGTACTTC,CSARDRVRGYSYEQYF
.,TRBJ2-7,.,TRBV15,TGTGCCACCAGCAGACAGGGGACTTCCTACGAGCAGTACTTC,CATSRQGTSYEQYF
.,TRBJ1-2,.,TRBV15,TGTGCCACCAGCAGGGAACTCGGGGCTAACTATGGCTACACCTTC,CATSRELGANYGYTF
.,TRBJ1-2,.,TRBV20-1,TGCAGTGCTAGAGATCTTGGGGGGCCGGAGGGCTACACCTTC,CSARDLGGPEGYTF
.,TRBJ2-7,.,TRBV12-3/TRBV12-4,TGTGCCAGCAGGACAGGAACCTACGAGCAGTACTTC,CASRTGTYEQYF
once,TRBJ2-7,TRBD2,TRBV7-8,TGTGCCAGCAGCTTAGGAGGGGGGGCCTTAGCGGGGCAGCCGCAGTACGAGCAGTACTTC,CASSLGGGALAGQPQYEQYF
.,TRBJ2-3,TRBD1,TRBV24-1,TGTGCCACCAGTGATTCCGGGACAGGACACACAGATACGCAGTATTTT,CATSDSGTGHTDTQYF
.,TRBJ1-6,TRBD1,TRBV11-2,TGTGCCAGCAGCGGACAGGGGAACAATTCACCCCTCCACTTT,CASSGQGNNSPLHF
few,TRBJ2-5,.,TRBV20-1,TGCAGTGCTAGCGGGGACCAAGAGACCCAGTACTTC,CSASGDQETQYF
.,TRBJ2-3,TRBD2,TRBV27,TGTGCCAGCAGCCTTAATCCCGGGACTAGCGGGAATCAGTATTTT,CASSLNPGTSGNQYF
.,TRBJ2-1,.,TRBV20-1,TGCAGTGCCCAGTTTGGTCATCGTCGCGGTGAGCAGTTCTTC,CSAQFGHRRGEQFF
few,TRBJ2-1,.,TRBV11-3,TGTGCCAGCAGCCCCGGGGAAACAGGGCGGAATGAGCAGTTCTTC,CASSPGETGRNEQFF
.,TRBJ1-1,.,TRBV6-1,TGTGCCAGCAGTGACCCCATCGGACCAAACACTGAAGCTTTCTTT,CASSDPIGPNTEAFF
few,TRBJ2-6,.,TRBV7-2,TGTGCCAGCGCCTACAACTCTGGGGCCAACGTCCTGACTTTC,CASAYNSGANVLTF
few,TRBJ2-7,.,TRBV6-2/TRBV6-3,TGTGCCAGCAGTACCCACGGGACGGGCTCCTACGAGCAGTACTTC,CASSTHGTGSYEQYF
once,TRBJ2-1,TRBD1,TRBV24-1,TGTGCCACCAGTGAACGGACAGGGACTGAGCAGTTCTTC,CATSERTGTEQFF
.,TRBJ2-3,TRBD1,TRBV5-1,TGCGCCAGCAGCTTGGGGACAGGGACCGATACGCAGTATTTT,CASSLGTGTDTQYF
few,TRBJ2-3,.,TRBV7-2,TGTGCCAGCAGCCTCACCGGGCCGCAGTATTTT,CASSLTGPQYF
.,TRBJ2-3,.,TRBV24-1,TGTGCCACCAGTGATCGGGACCGCACAGATACGCAGTATTTT,CATSDRDRTDTQYF
medium-sized,TRBJ2-4,TRBD2,TRBV20-1,TGCAGTGCTACTAACCTCCTAGCGGGAGGGGCCAAAAACATTCAGTACTTC,CSATNLLAGGAKNIQYF
.,TRBJ1-1,.,TRBV27,TGTGCCAGCAGTTTATCTTACGGCACTGAAGCTTTCTTT,CASSLSYGTEAFF
.,TRBJ2-7,.,TRBV20-1,TGCAGTGCTAGAGATCCCACAGTATACGAGCAGTACTTC,CSARDPTVYEQYF
few,TRBJ1-3,.,TRBV7-9,TGTGCCAGCAGCTCAACAAGACGCTCTGGAAACACCATATATTTT,CASSSTRRSGNTIYF
.,TRBJ2-3,TRBD2,TRBV27,TGTGCCAGCAGTTTCCTCTGGGCTAGCGGGGGCACCCCAGATACGCAGTATTTT,CASSFLWASGGTPDTQYF
.,TRBJ2-6,.,TRBV6-5,TGTGCCAGCAGTTACTGGGGGAGAAGCTCTGGGGCCAACGTCCTGACTTTC,CASSYWGRSSGANVLTF
.,TRBJ2-7,.,TRBV10-3,TGTGCCATCAGGCAGCCCCCCGGGGGTGTGGGGACCGAGCAGTACTTC,CAIRQPPGGVGTEQYF